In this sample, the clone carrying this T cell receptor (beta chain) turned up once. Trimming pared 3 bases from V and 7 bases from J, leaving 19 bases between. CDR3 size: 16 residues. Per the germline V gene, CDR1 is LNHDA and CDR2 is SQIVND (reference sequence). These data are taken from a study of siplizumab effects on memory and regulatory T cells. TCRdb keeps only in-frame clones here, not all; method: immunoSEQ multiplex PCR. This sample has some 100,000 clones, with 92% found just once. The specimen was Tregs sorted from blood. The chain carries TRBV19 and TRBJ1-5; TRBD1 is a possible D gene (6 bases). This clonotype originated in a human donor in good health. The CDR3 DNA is TGTGCCAGTAGTATTGAACGATCCAGGGGTGACCAGCCCCAGCATTTT. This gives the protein CASSIERSRGDQPQHF.